Following are 25 T cell receptor beta chains from one sample sequenced in a study of blood T cell repertoires in COVID-19. Some clones are missing from TCRdb's copy, which holds only in-frame ones; the method was immunoSEQ multiplex PCR. Of just over 25,000 clones listed, 90% are singletons. The sample consisted of peripheral blood. These TCRs come from a man aged 70-80 years with acute or convalescent COVID-19.

This clone was observed a few times. This chain joins TRBV11-2 and TRBJ1-1; a possible D gene is TRBD1 (5 bases). The CDR3 has 13 amino acids. CDR1 SGHAT and CDR2 FQNNGV come from the germline V gene. The V end was cut by 0 bases, the J end by 12 bases, with 14 bases between. The CDR3 DNA reads as TGTGCCAGCAGCTTAGATCTTCAGGGCAGGTCTTTCTTT. Translating it yields CASSLDLQGRSFF.

The chain couples TRBV9 to TRBJ2-6, with D unresolved. Trimming pared 0 bases from V and 3 bases from J, leaving 10 bases between. This CDR3 spans 16 amino acids. The germline V gene has CDR1 SGDLS and CDR2 YYNGEE. CDR3: CASSVARSFGANVLTF. DNA for the CDR3: TGTGCCAGCAGCGTAGCCAGGTCCTTTGGGGCCAACGTCCTGACTTTC.

The chain joins TRBV27 to TRBJ1-5, with 9 bases lining up with TRBD1. The V and J ends lost 5 bases and 4 bases, in that order; junction bases with no gene match: 12. CDR3 length: 17 residues. CDR1 MNHEY and CDR2 SMNVEV come from the germline V gene (reference sequence). The CDR3 sequence: CASSPNPGTGFNQPQHF. CDR3 nucleotide sequence: TGTGCCAGCAGTCCCAATCCCGGGACAGGGTTTAATCAGCCCCAGCATTTT.

This chain links TRBV19 with TRBJ2-1; TRBD1 matches 9 bases. V shed 2 bases and J 6 bases; nucleotides not matched to a gene: 5. CDR1 is LNHDA and CDR2 is SQIVND in the germline V gene (reference sequence). The CDR3 runs to 15 residues. The CDR3 protein is CASSIQQGAPNEQFF. CDR3 coding DNA: TGTGCCAGTAGTATACAACAGGGGGCTCCCAATGAGCAGTTCTTC. The whole variable domain, remainder taken from reference TRBV19 and TRBJ2-1, is DGGITQSPKYLFRKEGQNVTLSCEQNLNHDAMYWYRQDPGQGLRLIYYSQIVNDFQKGDIAEGYSVSREKKESFPLTVTSAQKNPTAFYLCASSIQQGAPNEQFFGPGTRLTVL.

The V and J genes are TRBV10-3 and TRBJ1-2; TRBD1 is a possible D gene (6 bases). Germline CDR1 is ENHRY and CDR2 is SYGVKD. Trimming left V 3 bases short and J 2 bases short, with 19 bases between. This CDR3 is built from 17 residues. The CDR3 loop is CAISDSPTGQLNYGYTF. CDR3 DNA sequence: TGTGCCATCAGTGACTCTCCTACAGGACAGTTGAACTATGGCTACACCTTC.

The chain uses TRBV7-3 and TRBJ2-1; 14 positions agree with TRBD2. Germline loops: CDR1 SGHTA, CDR2 FQGTGA. With 3 bases clipped from V and 10 bases from J, the junction kept 5 bases outside the gene matches. The CDR3 contains 15 residues. The CDR3 protein is CASSLGLAGAWEQFF. CDR3 coding DNA: TGTGCCAGCAGCTTGGGACTAGCGGGAGCCTGGGAGCAGTTCTTC.

The chain recombines TRBV7-3 with TRBJ2-1; the match to TRBD1 covers 9 bases. Trimming removed 2 bases from V and 7 bases from J; junction bases left unmatched: 12. Germline lookup yields CDR1 SGHTA and CDR2 FQGTGA. The CDR3 loop spans 17 amino acids. The CDR3 here is CASSLGPGQGLGNEQFF. Here the CDR3 DNA reads TGTGCCAGCAGCTTAGGTCCGGGACAGGGTTTAGGAAATGAGCAGTTCTTC.

J is TRBJ2-5 and V is TRBV7-3; TRBD1 agrees at 9 bases. The CDR3 sequence is 13 residues long. After removal of 5 bases from V and 5 bases from J, the junction contained 3 bases not matched to a gene. CDR1 is SGHTA and CDR2 is FQGTGA in the germline V gene. The CDR3 bases are TGTGCCAGCAGCACCGGACAGGGGGAGACCCAGTACTTC. It specifies CASSTGQGETQYF.

The rearrangement joins TRBV19 to TRBJ1-2, with 7 bases fitting TRBD1. Germline V lookup: CDR1 LNHDA, CDR2 SQIVND (reference sequence). V gave up 4 bases and J gave up 6 bases; unmatched junction bases: 2. This CDR3 has 12 residues. The CDR3 coding sequence is TGTGCCAGTAGTAGACAGGGTAATGGCTACACCTTC. Protein sequence: CASSRQGNGYTF. The full variable domain, completed using reference TRBV19 and TRBJ1-2, is DGGITQSPKYLFRKEGQNVTLSCEQNLNHDAMYWYRQDPGQGLRLIYYSQIVNDFQKGDIAEGYSVSREKKESFPLTVTSAQKNPTAFYLCASSRQGNGYTFGSGTRLTVV.

The V call is TRBV24-1, the J call TRBJ2-1; perhaps TRBD1 as D (6 bases). CDR3 length: 17 residues. Germline V gene data show CDR1 as KGHDR and CDR2 as SFDVKD. Trimming took off 0 bases at V and 6 bases at J, with 17 bases between the two ends. CDR3 nucleotides: TGTGCCACCAGTGATTTGGCCGGCAGGGGCAGGTGCAATGAGCAGTTCTTC. Residues: CATSDLAGRGRCNEQFF.

This clone was counted a single time. This chain uses TRBV2 with TRBJ2-7; TRBD2 agrees at 13 bases. This CDR3 spans 15 amino acids. CDR1 is SNHLY and CDR2 is FYNNEI in the germline V gene. With V trimmed by 6 bases and J by 5 bases, 7 bases remained unmatched. The CDR3 sequence is CASSLLAGGPDEQYF. Written as DNA, the CDR3 is TGTGCCAGCAGCTTACTAGCGGGAGGGCCGGACGAGCAGTACTTC.

V gene TRBV3-1 (or the pseudogene TRBV3-2) combines with J gene TRBJ1-5; the D gene is possibly TRBD1 (5 bases). Germline lookup yields CDR1 LGHDT and CDR2 YNNKEL (reference sequence). The V gene lost 4 bases and the J gene lost 6 bases, with 10 bases spanning the gap. The CDR3 has 13 residues. CDR3 coding DNA: TGTGCCAGCAGCCGGAGGGGAACTCAGCCCCAGCATTTT. Translated: CASSRRGTQPQHF.

The chain links TRBV7-2 to TRBJ1-1, with D possibly being TRBD1 (5 bases). V dropped 2 bases and J dropped 3 bases, with 19 bases sitting between them. From germline, CDR1 is SGHTA and CDR2 FQGNSA. The CDR3 totals 17 residues. CDR3 nucleotides: TGTGCCAGCAGCTTACGGTCCGGGCAGGGACTAGACACTGAAGCTTTCTTT. It translates to CASSLRSGQGLDTEAFF.

V is TRBV5-4 and J is TRBJ2-1; 13 bases fit TRBD2. V gave up 5 bases and J gave up 0 bases; unmatched junction bases: 2. This CDR3 has 16 amino acids. The germline V gene has CDR1 SGHNT and CDR2 YYREEE (reference sequence). The CDR3 nucleotides are TGTGCCAGCAGTGGGACTAGCGGGATCTCCTACAATGAGCAGTTCTTC. Protein: CASSGTSGISYNEQFF.

V gene TRBV7-5 combines with J gene TRBJ2-7; TRBD1 was called by the table and not checked on the DNA. TRBV7-5 counts as a pseudogene. The CDR3 has 21 residues. The CDR3 region has the DNA TGTGCCAGAAGCTTAGGAGGTCCCCCGGGACAGGCAGACGAGAGCTCCTACGAGCAGTACTTC. Protein product: CARSLGGPPGQADESSYEQYF.

The chain couples TRBV7-2 to TRBJ2-5; 8 bases are a match to TRBD1. From germline, CDR1 is SGHTA and CDR2 FQGNSA. The CDR3 has 16 amino acids. J was trimmed by 5 bases and V by 5 bases; bases with no gene match: 13. The CDR3 nucleotides are TGTGCCAGCAGCATCGGGACAGGTCAAACGGGGGAGACCCAGTACTTC. Amino acids: CASSIGTGQTGETQYF.

V is TRBV5-4 and J is TRBJ2-2; 15 nucleotides align to TRBD2. Germline V gene lookup returns CDR1 SGHNT and CDR2 YYREEE (reference sequence). The CDR3 length is 18 residues. V lost 3 bases and J lost 1; bases outside the gene matches: 4. The CDR3 DNA reads as TGTGCCAGCAGCTCCGGACTAGCGGGAGGGTTGAACACCGGGGAGCTGTTTTTT. It is translated as CASSSGLAGGLNTGELFF. The full variable domain, completed using reference TRBV5-4 and TRBJ2-2, is ETGVTQSPTHLIKTRGQQVTLRCSSQSGHNTVSWYQQALGQGPQFIFQYYREEENGRGNFPPRFSGLQFPNYSSELNVNALELDDSALYLCASSSGLAGGLNTGELFFGEGSRLTVL.

The chain employs TRBV3-1 (or the pseudogene TRBV3-2) and TRBJ2-1; 7 bases agree with TRBD1. V shed 8 bases, J shed 5 bases, and the junction held 6 bases outside the gene matches. CDR1 and CDR2 from the germline V gene are LGHDT and YNNKEL (reference sequence). This CDR3 has 13 residues. The CDR3 DNA follows: TGTGCCAGCCGGGGACAGCTTAACAATGAGCAGTTCTTC. Translated, it gives CASRGQLNNEQFF.

The chain recombines TRBV5-1 with TRBJ1-1; 7 nucleotides agree with TRBD1. Losses at the gene ends were 5 bases for V and 5 bases for J; bases not matched to a gene: 9. CDR3 length: 14 amino acids. CDR1 is SGHRS and CDR2 is YFSETQ in the germline V gene. The chain's CDR3 is CASSVTGQWTEAFF. As DNA, the CDR3 is TGCGCCAGCAGTGTGACAGGGCAGTGGACTGAAGCTTTCTTT.

This clone was seen a few times. The CDR3 loop reads CSVEESGVPYGYTF. DNA for the CDR3: TGCAGCGTTGAAGAAAGCGGAGTACCCTATGGCTACACCTTC. The chain uses TRBV29-1 and TRBJ1-2; D not certain. V was clipped by 0 bases and J by 4 bases, with 12 bases between them. CDR3 length: 14 amino acids. Germline V lookup: CDR1 SQVTM, CDR2 ANQGSEA.

The chain employs TRBV7-9 and TRBJ2-3, with TRBD1 matching 8 bases. The J segment lost 0 bases and the V segment lost 2 bases, leaving 1 base of the junction unmatched. The CDR3 is made up of 15 amino acids. CDR1 SEHNR and CDR2 FQNEAQ come from the germline V gene (reference sequence). DNA for the CDR3: TGTGCCAGCAGCTTACGGACAGGGAGCACAGATACGCAGTATTTT. Translated: CASSLRTGSTDTQYF.

The V call is TRBV3-1 (or the pseudogene TRBV3-2), the J call TRBJ1-4, with 8 bases that match TRBD1. CDR1 is LGHDT and CDR2 is YNNKEL in the germline V gene (reference sequence). CDR3 length equals 15 residues. The junction had 7 bases not matched to a gene; V was cut back by 4 bases and J by 6 bases. The CDR3 coding sequence is TGTGCCAGCAGCCGAATGACAGGGGTGGATGAAAAACTGTTTTTT. It yields the protein CASSRMTGVDEKLFF.

The genes are TRBV6-9 and TRBJ2-2; D is perhaps TRBD1 (5 bases). This CDR3 is 16 amino acids long. Trimming shortened V by 2 bases and J by 5 bases, and 15 bases separated the two germline ends. Germline CDR1 reads MNHGY; CDR2 reads SVAAGI. The CDR3 nucleotides are TGTGCCAGCAGTTATGAATTGGGGCGGTCGACCGGGGAGCTGTTTTTT. It is translated as CASSYELGRSTGELFF.

Only one count was recorded for this clone. The chain has TRBV7-8 and TRBJ1-1; 9 positions match TRBD1. Germline V lookup: CDR1 SGHVS, CDR2 FQNEAQ. This CDR3 is 14 amino acids long. Germline trimming cut 5 bases from V and 10 bases from J; bases unmatched to any gene: 11. CDR3 bases: TGTGCCAGCAGCCCACAGGGGGCCCCGAATGGAGCTTTCTTT. This translates into CASSPQGAPNGAFF.

The gene calls are TRBV5-1 and TRBJ2-1; 13 bases agree with TRBD2. This CDR3 has 17 amino acids. The V gene's germline CDR1 is SGHRS and CDR2 YFSETQ. Losses at the gene ends were 0 bases for V and 0 bases for J; bases not matched to a gene: 0. DNA of the CDR3: TGCGCCAGCAGCTTGGGGACTAGCGGGAGCTCCTACAATGAGCAGTTCTTC. Its translation is CASSLGTSGSSYNEQFF.